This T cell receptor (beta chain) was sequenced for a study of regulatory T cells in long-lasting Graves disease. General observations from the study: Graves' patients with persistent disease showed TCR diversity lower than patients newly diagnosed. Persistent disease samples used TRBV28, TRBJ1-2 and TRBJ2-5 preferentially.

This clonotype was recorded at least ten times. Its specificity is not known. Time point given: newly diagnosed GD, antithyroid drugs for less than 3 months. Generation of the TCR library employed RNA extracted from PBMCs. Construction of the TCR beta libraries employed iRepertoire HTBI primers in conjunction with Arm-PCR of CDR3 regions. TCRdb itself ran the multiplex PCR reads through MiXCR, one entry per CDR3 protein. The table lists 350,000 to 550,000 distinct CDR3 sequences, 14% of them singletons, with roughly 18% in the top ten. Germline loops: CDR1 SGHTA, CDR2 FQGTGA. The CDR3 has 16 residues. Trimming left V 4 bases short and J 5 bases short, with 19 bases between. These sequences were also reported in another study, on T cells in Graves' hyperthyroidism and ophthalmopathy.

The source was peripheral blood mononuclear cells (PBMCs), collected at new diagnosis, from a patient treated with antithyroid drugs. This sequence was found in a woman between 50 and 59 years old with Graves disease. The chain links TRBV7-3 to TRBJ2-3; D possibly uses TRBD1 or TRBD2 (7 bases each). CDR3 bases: TGTGCCAGCAGCTCCCAGGGGGGGCGGGAAGTAGATACGCAGTATTTT. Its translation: CASSSQGGREVDTQYF. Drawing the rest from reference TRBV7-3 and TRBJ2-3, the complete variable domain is GAGVSQTPSNKVTEKGKYVELRCDPISGHTALYWYRQSLGQGPEFLIYFQGTGAADDSGLPNDRFFAVRPEGSVSTLKIQRTERGDSAVYLCASSSQGGREVDTQYFGPGTRLTVL.